This TCR beta chain comes out of a study of blood T cell repertoires in COVID-19. About the research overall: The study drew acute and convalescent COVID-19 samples from the United States, Italy and Spain. PBMCs, B-cell-depleted T cells, or T cells were the source of the cDNA or gDNA that made up the material.

The CDR3 extends over 17 amino acids. In the study's own analysis: Amplification from reference gene primers served as the basis for estimated nucleated cell counts. The protocol was immunoSEQ multiplex PCR, while the TCRdb copy is restricted to in-frame clones and leaves out a portion. D and trimming come from the DNA, and the V and J calls and clone size come from that table. The table has about 210,000 clones, less than 90% seen once; the top ten hold about 1.8%. The TCR comes from a man between 65 and 85 years old with acute or convalescent COVID-19. What was sequenced was peripheral blood. The rearrangement uses TRBV21-1 and TRBJ2-6; the listed D gene, TRBD1, was not tested against the DNA. TRBV21-1 is an annotated pseudogene. The DNA of the CDR3 is TGTGCCAGCAGCAAAAGGGGACAGCACTCTGGGGCCAACGTCCTGACTTTC. Its translation is CASSKRGQHSGANVLTF.